This TCR beta chain stems from a study of prognosis after radiotherapy for stage I lung cancer. Study context: In a handful of patients, distant metastases developed after radiotherapy (median roughly 7 months), whereas roughly 16 patients showed no significant progression.

This clonotype has a count of ten or more. The germline CDR1 and CDR2 sequences are KGHSY and FQNENV. This CDR3 contains 13 residues. V lost 2 bases and J lost 8, with 11 bases in between. Every member of the patient group was node-negative on CT and PET/CT (none had prior chemotherapy, radiotherapy or other malignancies). Starting from genomic DNA, TCR beta CDR3 was amplified through two-round multiplex PCR. Round one of PCR was performed, and it used primers specific to each TRBV and TRBJ gene. TCRdb ran MiXCR on the multiplex PCR reads and lists one entry per CDR3 protein. This table holds approximately 23,000 distinct CDR3 sequences, approximately 40% found once.

The source was PBMCs, collected before or after stereotactic body radiation therapy (not recorded which). The chain employs TRBV16 and TRBJ2-3, with D possibly matching TRBD2 (6 bases). The sequence was obtained from a donor aged 50 or older with non-small cell lung cancer. This CDR3 is CASSQGTFGTQYF. DNA for the CDR3: TGTGCCAGCAGCCAAGGGACTTTTGGTACGCAGTATTTT.